Below, one T cell receptor beta chain is given with its context. This clone's antigen is unknown. No base quality information exists; no much larger clone differs at one position. The data belong to a study of blood T cell repertoires in COVID-19 (TCRdb year 2020). In the study overall: The collaborator samples originated in the United States, Italy and Spain and spanned the acute and convalescent phases of COVID-19. The prospective study material was composed of cDNA or gDNA derived from T cells, B-cell-depleted T cells, or PBMCs. Subjects who had been exposed to COVID-19, were actively infected with it, or had recovered from it provided the deeply sampled blood TCRbeta repertoires that made up the dataset. The repertoires were released in a freely available public database meant as a resource for research on the immune response to SARS-CoV-2. Samples were obtained from the ongoing ImmuneRACE study (first 160 participants) and from roughly 1,300 subjects provided by 6 global collaborators. A de-identified subject ID, COVID-19 status, age in years and sex were almost always included in the sample metadata. Where available, HLA class I and class II types were obtained from metadata supplied by the sample provider rather than from assay-based typing. On the study overall, not on this receptor specifically: Clinical and demographic metadata were provided uncurated, with the amount varying by source and participant.

TCRbeta CDR3 regions were amplified from genomic DNA by means of the immunoSEQ Assay, a bias-controlled multiplex PCR. From the authors' description of their analysis: Within the assay, amplification of reference gene primers was used to estimate how many nucleated cells each sample contained. Sequence reads were collapsed and filtered to measure the absolute abundance of every unique TCRbeta CDR3 rearrangement. For each sample, productive Simpson clonality was calculated by taking the square root of Simpson's diversity index across productive rearrangements. Entries here come from immuneACCESS through TCRdb and include only in-frame sequences with V and J called. Some clones fail to appear in such tables; in the studies checked, an unresolved V gene covers under half of the shortfall, and the cause of the remainder is unknown. The V and J calls and clone size are taken from that table; D and trimming were inferred from the DNA. The sample table records about 200,000 clones; just under 85% of these occur just once. The top ten constitute approximately 6.9% of the sample.

The cysteine opens and the phenylalanine closes a CDR3 of 16 amino acids. Only the CDR3 part of the read is kept: 48 bases, read in frame from the first base. V lost 4 bases and J lost 2 bases; the stretch between them is 15 bases long. The germline V gene (reference sequence) supplies CDR1 SEHNR and CDR2 FQNEAQ. Whole blood was collected in K2EDTA tubes by collaborating institutions according to the institutions' own protocols. Collaborator samples were shipped for TCRbeta analysis as frozen whole blood, isolated PBMCs, or DNA extracted from either sample type. The TCR comes from a human donor with acute or convalescent COVID-19. The donor label of this sample is uncertain. Input material: peripheral blood. The sequence links TRBV7-9 to TRBJ2-1; TRBD1 might be the D gene, on 6 matching bases. The CDR3 is CASSSKQGYAYNEQFF. The bases read TGTGCCAGCAGCTCAAAACAGGGATACGCCTACAATGAGCAGTTCTTC.